The TCR beta chain described here comes from a study of blood T cell repertoires in COVID-19. Study in general: COVID-19 samples from acute and convalescent phases originated in the United States, Italy and Spain. In each case, the material was cDNA or gDNA derived from T cells, B-cell-depleted T cells, or PBMCs.

Germline values: CDR1 DFQATT, CDR2 SNEGSKA (reference sequence). This CDR3 has 16 amino acids. The V and J ends lost 4 bases and 4 bases respectively, with 19 bases between them. In the source study's methods: Estimation of nucleated cell counts was performed using reference gene primer amplification. Libraries were prepared by immunoSEQ multiplex PCR; TCRdb keeps only in-frame clonotypes and omits some of them. V and J calls and clone size are given by that table; D and trimming were obtained from the DNA. Of some 160,000 clones detected, 79% appear once; the ten largest clones hold roughly 8.7%. Material: peripheral blood. The chain joins TRBV20-1 to TRBJ1-4, with a weak D call TRBD1 (6 bases). This TCR derives from a man in his fifties or sixties with active or convalescent COVID-19. CDR3 sequence reads: CSAIDATTGSNEKLFF. The CDR3 DNA is TGCAGTGCTATTGATGCCACGACAGGTAGTAATGAAAAACTGTTTTTT.